The 21 T cell receptor beta chains in this list originate from one sample, sequenced in a study of OX40 agonist ivuxolimab in advanced cancers. The repertoire was sequenced with immunoSEQ multiplex PCR; TCRdb's copy has only in-frame clones and lacks some. The data show about 75,000 clones, roughly 84% seen once. The sequenced sample was CD4+ or CD8+ T cells sorted from blood, obtained in a trial of the OX40 agonist ivuxolimab. These receptors came from an adult with an advanced solid tumor such as melanoma, head and neck, liver or kidney cancer.

This chain uses TRBV5-1 with TRBJ1-3; D is perhaps TRBD1 (6 bases). The CDR3 length is 17 residues. Germline values: CDR1 SGHRS, CDR2 YFSETQ. The V and J ends lost 4 bases and 4 bases respectively, with 21 bases between them. The CDR3 nucleotides are TGCGCCAGCAGCCAACGTCTACAGGGAGTCGCGGGAAACACCATATATTTT. As protein: CASSQRLQGVAGNTIYF.

The chain joins TRBV5-1 to TRBJ2-7; 9 nucleotides align to TRBD1. The CDR3 extends over 16 amino acids. CDR1 is SGHRS and CDR2 is YFSETQ in the germline V gene. The trim removed 3 bases at V and 2 bases at J, leaving 9 bases unmatched. The CDR3 coding sequence is TGCGCCAGCAGCTCCCGAACAGGGGGCGTCACCTACGAGCAGTACTTC. It is translated as CASSSRTGGVTYEQYF.

The gene calls are TRBV5-4 and TRBJ2-3, with 7 bases identical to TRBD2. Germline V CDR1 and CDR2: SGHNT, YYREEE (reference sequence). CDR3 length: 14 residues. Trimming took 4 bases from V and 4 from J; bases not matched to a gene: 6. CDR3 in amino acids: CASSITGGSDTQYF. CDR3 coding DNA: TGTGCCAGCAGCATCACGGGAGGTTCAGATACGCAGTATTTT.

V usage is TRBV11-2 and J usage is TRBJ2-3; TRBD2 aligns across 9 bases. The ends lost 1 base at V and 5 bases at J; junction bases unmatched: 10. CDR3 size: 17 residues. Germline V gives CDR1 SGHAT, CDR2 FQNNGV. The CDR3 nucleotides read TGTGCCAGCAGCTTAGTGGCGGGAGGGCCGGGAATAGATACGCAGTATTTT. Protein sequence: CASSLVAGGPGIDTQYF.

The chain carries TRBV10-3 and TRBJ1-2, with TRBD1 matching over 10 bases. Trimming took 10 bases from V and 7 from J; bases not matched to a gene: 9. CDR1 and CDR2 from the germline V gene are ENHRY and SYGVKD. The CDR3 spans 13 residues. The DNA of the CDR3 is TGTGCCAACTCCGGGACAGGGGAAGGTGGCTACACCTTC. It translates to CANSGTGEGGYTF.

The CDR3 DNA sequence: TGCAGCGTTCAAGGGGTCGACTACGAGCAGTACTTC. It translates to CSVQGVDYEQYF. The chain couples TRBV29-1 to TRBJ2-5; possible D gene TRBD1, 5 bases. The J call may be faulty, since TRBJ2-7 better matches the DNA end. The CDR3 has 12 amino acids. Germline CDR1 SQVTM, CDR2 ANQGSEA.

The chain carries TRBV6-1 and TRBJ2-7; TRBD1 aligns across 12 bases. Germline V CDR1 and CDR2: MNHNS, SASEGT. Losses at the gene ends were 7 bases for V and 4 bases for J; bases not matched to a gene: 5. The CDR3 runs 14 residues. In nucleotides, the CDR3 is TGTGCCAGCACCCGGGACAGGGGGCTATACGAGCAGTACTTC. Amino acid sequence: CASTRDRGLYEQYF.

The rearrangement joins TRBV2 to TRBJ2-1; no firm D call. The CDR3 is 14 residues long. V lost 8 bases and J lost 0, with 11 bases in between. The germline V gene encodes CDR1 SNHLY and CDR2 FYNNEI. CDR3 loop: CASRALSSYNEQFF. In nucleotides, the CDR3 is TGTGCCAGCCGCGCCCTAAGCTCCTACAATGAGCAGTTCTTC.

The V and J genes are TRBV19 and TRBJ2-5; 8 nucleotides line up with TRBD2. CDR1 and CDR2 from the germline V gene are LNHDA and SQIVND (reference sequence). CDR3 size: 15 residues. Losses at the gene ends were 4 bases for V and 2 bases for J; bases not matched to a gene: 6. Here the CDR3 DNA reads TGTGCCAGTAGTACTTCGGGACTAGATCAAGAGACCCAGTACTTC. It encodes CASSTSGLDQETQYF.

The chain links TRBV28 to TRBJ2-1, with 8 nucleotides matching TRBD2. The J segment lost 2 bases and the V segment lost 7 bases, leaving 4 bases of the junction unmatched. CDR1 is MDHEN and CDR2 is SYDVKM in the germline V gene. The CDR3 loop spans 14 amino acids. DNA of the CDR3: TGTGCCAGCACTGTGGGACTAGCCTACAATGAGCAGTTCTTC. The encoded protein is CASTVGLAYNEQFF.

The chain joins TRBV6-5 to TRBJ1-1, with a possible D match to TRBD1 (6 bases). The V end was cut by 6 bases, the J end by 8 bases, with 10 bases between. Germline assignment: CDR1 MNHEY and CDR2 SVGAGI. The CDR3 has 11 residues. The CDR3 sequence is CASSRGLEAFF. The DNA of the CDR3 is TGTGCCAGCAGCAGGGGATTGGAAGCTTTCTTT.

The V call is TRBV4-1, the J call TRBJ2-5, with TRBD1 identical over 10 bases. This CDR3 spans 17 amino acids. Trimming removed 4 bases from V and 7 bases from J; junction bases left unmatched: 15. Germline V CDR1 and CDR2: MGHRA, YSYEKL. CDR3 protein: CASSPRDRGSLLGTQYF. The CDR3 DNA follows: TGCGCCAGCAGCCCCCGGGACAGGGGCTCGCTGTTAGGGACCCAGTACTTC.

V and J are TRBV27 and TRBJ1-5; no clear D gene. The CDR3 loop spans 13 amino acids. Germline-derived CDR1 and CDR2 are MNHEY and SMNVEV (reference sequence). V shed 5 bases and J shed 7 bases, with 12 bases lying between them. The CDR3 sequence: CASSLDTWQPQHF. The DNA of the CDR3 is TGTGCCAGCAGTCTCGACACATGGCAGCCCCAGCATTTT.

In this sample, this clone turned up a few times. The chain recombines TRBV11-3 with TRBJ1-1, with D hard to call. Germline-derived CDR1 and CDR2 are SGHNT and YENEEA. Trimming cost V 1 base and J 10 bases, with 13 bases left between them. The CDR3 spans 13 residues. The DNA of the CDR3 is TGTGCCAGCAGCTTAGGACCGCTAAGACCAGCTTTCTTT. This encodes CASSLGPLRPAFF. The variable domain in full, with the rest retrieved from reference TRBV11-3 and TRBJ1-1, is EAGVVQSPRYKIIEKKQPVAFWCNPISGHNTLYWYLQNLGQGPELLIRYENEEAVDDSQLPKDRFSAERLKGVDSTLKIQPAELGDSAVYLCASSLGPLRPAFFGQGTRLTVV.

This chain uses TRBV19 with TRBJ2-1, with 11 bases that match TRBD2. Trimming cost V 2 bases and J 7 bases; bases outside gene matches: 7. The germline V gene has CDR1 LNHDA and CDR2 SQIVND (reference sequence). CDR3 length: 16 amino acids. The CDR3 DNA reads TGTGCCAGTAGTATAAGCGGTAGCGGGAGGGTTAATGAGCAGTTCTTC. Its translation is CASSISGSGRVNEQFF.

As to this clone: The junction departs from germline at one end; a sequencing error may be responsible. This chain uses TRBV11-2 with TRBJ2-7; D not resolved. CDR1 is SGHAT, CDR2 FQNNGV, per germline. This CDR3 region has 14 residues. CDR3 protein: CASSLKGNRYEQHF. CDR3 DNA: TGTGCCAGCAGCTTAAAGGGAAATAGGTACGAGCAGCACTTC.

CDR3 sequence: CASSLGGLMNTEAFF. DNA for the CDR3: TGTGCCAGCAGCTTAGGGGGATTAATGAACACTGAAGCTTTCTTT. The V call is TRBV7-9, the J call TRBJ1-1; the D is unclear. Between the trimmed V and J ends, which lost 1 base and 0 bases, there was a span of 9 bases. CDR3 size: 15 residues. CDR1 SEHNR and CDR2 FQNEAQ come from the germline V gene (reference sequence).

The chain employs TRBV7-2 and TRBJ1-5; 7 nucleotides line up with TRBD1. The CDR3 runs 14 residues. Germline CDR1 SGHTA, CDR2 FQGNSA. V dropped 1 base and J dropped 9; count of bases not matched to a gene: 6. The CDR3 DNA reads as TGTGCCAGCAGCTTAGAAAGGGGGCGCGGGCCCCAGCATTTT. It specifies CASSLERGRGPQHF. The full variable domain, with the rest looked up from reference TRBV7-2 and TRBJ1-5, is GAGVSQSPSNKVTEKGKDVELRCDPISGHTALYWYRQSLGQGLEFLIYFQGNSAPDKSGLPSDRFSAERTGGSVSTLTIQRTQQEDSAVYLCASSLERGRGPQHFGDGTRLSIL.

V is TRBV5-1 and J is TRBJ2-3, with 9 bases identical to TRBD2. CDR1 and CDR2 (germline): SGHRS, YFSETQ. Trimming took 1 base from V and 4 from J; bases not matched to a gene: 7. CDR3 length: 16 residues. DNA of the CDR3: TGCGCCAGCAGCTTGTTGGCGGGAGGGTTCGCAGATACGCAGTATTTT. This gives the protein CASSLLAGGFADTQYF.

Notes on this clone: Relative to the germline gene, one junction end is altered; a read error may explain this. V and J are TRBV6-1 and TRBJ1-4; perhaps TRBD1 as D (6 bases). Germline lookup yields CDR1 MNHNS and CDR2 SASEGT. The CDR3 is made up of 13 amino acids. For the CDR3, the DNA is TGTGCCGGCAGGGCGCGACAGGCTGAAAAACTGTTTTTT. Protein product: CAGRARQAEKLFF.

The gene calls are TRBV19 and TRBJ1-1, with a possible D match to TRBD1 (6 bases). Trimming took 7 bases from V and 0 from J, leaving 12 bases between them. The germline V gene encodes CDR1 LNHDA and CDR2 SQIVND (reference sequence). The CDR3 is 14 amino acids. This CDR3 is CASIRGAMNTEAFF. In nucleotides, the CDR3 is TGTGCCAGTATACGGGGGGCAATGAACACTGAAGCTTTCTTT. The entire variable domain, with the rest obtained from reference TRBV19 and TRBJ1-1, is as follows: DGGITQSPKYLFRKEGQNVTLSCEQNLNHDAMYWYRQDPGQGLRLIYYSQIVNDFQKGDIAEGYSVSREKKESFPLTVTSAQKNPTAFYLCASIRGAMNTEAFFGQGTRLTVV.